These 4 T cell receptor beta chains share one sample of origin, sequenced in a study of neurological immune-mediated disorders. Time point in this sample: technical triplicate 3. TCRdb processed the 5' RACE reads anew with MiXCR; each CDR3 protein has one entry. The data show tens of thousands of distinct CDR3 sequences, roughly 21% seen once. Input material: PBMCs. The receptors come from a man in his 60s with HTLV-1-associated myelopathy (HAM/TSP).

This clonotype was picked up many times. The chain recombines TRBV12-3 or TRBV12-4 with TRBJ2-1; 14 bases fit TRBD2. The CDR3 contains 15 residues. The trim removed 10 bases at V and 0 bases at J, leaving 2 bases unmatched. As DNA, the CDR3 is TGTGCCATAGGGACTAGCGGGAGCTCCTACAATGAGCAGTTCTTC. It encodes CAIGTSGSSYNEQFF.

This clonotype came up many times. The genes are TRBV12-5 and TRBJ2-6; no reliable D call. Germline CDR1 reads LGHNT; CDR2 reads FRNRAP. This CDR3 comprises 20 residues. V gave up 2 bases and J gave up 1 base, with 21 bases separating them. CDR3 amino acids: CASGLPPIVHLSSGANVLTF. DNA for the CDR3: TGTGCTAGTGGTTTGCCCCCAATAGTCCACCTATCATCTGGGGCCAACGTCCTGACTTTC.

This clonotype was found many times. The gene calls are TRBV28 and TRBJ1-5; 8 positions agree with TRBD1. Germline V gene data show CDR1 as MDHEN and CDR2 as SYDVKM. The CDR3 is made up of 16 amino acids. Trimming at V came to 4 bases and at J to 3 bases, leaving 8 bases not matched to a gene. The CDR3 nucleotides read TGTGCCAGCAGTTCCTTAGGACAGGGCCCCAATCAGCCCCAGCATTTT. Its protein product is CASSSLGQGPNQPQHF.

V and J are TRBV6-5 and TRBJ2-7; D gene uncertain. V was clipped by 4 bases and J by 6 bases, with 10 bases between them. The germline V gene encodes CDR1 MNHEY and CDR2 SVGAGI. The length of the CDR3 is 12 residues. CDR3 nucleotides: TGTGCCAGCAGTTCTCAGTGGCGCGAGCAGTACTTC. Its protein is CASSSQWREQYF.